This is a list of T cell receptor beta chains from one sample in a study of blood T cell repertoires in COVID-19. Sequenced by immunoSEQ multiplex PCR; TCRdb stores in-frame clones only, minus some. The table records roughly 200,000 clones, roughly 89% of them present only once. The specimen sequenced was peripheral blood. The receptor source for this set is a middle-aged man with acute or convalescent COVID-19. CDR3s include the opening cysteine and the closing phenylalanine or tryptophan. The D gene is left open where the match is weak. The size entry is marked missing in some rows and otherwise reads once, few, many or a size class.

size	J	D	V	CDR3	DNA
-	TRBJ1-1	-	TRBV15	CATSRDKMNTEAFF	TGTGCCACCAGCAGAGATAAAATGAACACTGAAGCTTTCTTT
few	TRBJ2-1	-	TRBV30	CAWSVTGYNEQFF	TGTGCCTGGAGTGTAACAGGCTACAATGAGCAGTTCTTC
-	TRBJ2-7	TRBD2	TRBV23-1	CASSQGPGTSVHEQYF	TGCGCCAGCAGCCAAGGACCCGGGACTAGCGTCCACGAGCAGTACTTC
-	TRBJ1-5	-	TRBV6-2/TRBV6-3	CASSYSSGGATLRNQPQHF	TGTGCCAGCAGTTACTCGTCGGGGGGCGCGACTCTTAGGAATCAGCCCCAGCATTTT
once	TRBJ2-7	TRBD1	TRBV15	CATSREAGGFSYEQYF	TGTGCCACCAGCAGAGAGGCAGGGGGTTTTTCCTACGAGCAGTACTTC
-	TRBJ2-1	TRBD2	TRBV5-1	CASSFGLAGLSYNEQFF	TGCGCCAGCAGCTTCGGGCTAGCGGGGCTTTCCTACAATGAGCAGTTCTTC
-	TRBJ1-5	TRBD1	TRBV24-1	CATSDDRGFSNQPQHF	TGTGCCACCAGTGATGACAGGGGTTTTAGCAATCAGCCCCAGCATTTT
-	TRBJ2-3	-	TRBV9	CASRQFTDTQYF	TGTGCCAGCAGGCAGTTCACAGATACGCAGTATTTT
-	TRBJ2-5	-	TRBV9	CASNMGGPPETQYF	TGTGCCAGCAACATGGGGGGACCGCCGGAGACCCAGTACTTC
-	TRBJ1-2	-	TRBV4-3	CASSPRYGDGYTF	TGCGCCAGCAGCCCTCGGTACGGGGATGGCTACACCTTC
-	TRBJ2-3	-	TRBV2	CASSEGQADTQYF	TGTGCCAGCAGTGAGGGGCAGGCAGATACGCAGTATTTT
-	TRBJ1-2	-	TRBV7-9	CASSLALQGSPYGYTF	TGTGCCAGCAGCTTAGCGCTCCAGGGATCCCCCTATGGCTACACCTTC
-	TRBJ2-1	TRBD2	TRBV3-1/TRBV3-2	CASSRRLAGDGHEQFF	TGTGCCAGCAGCCGTCGACTAGCGGGGGATGGGCATGAGCAGTTCTTC
-	TRBJ2-7	TRBD2	TRBV7-9	CASSSIPGTSGGTYEQYF	TGTGCCAGCAGCTCCATTCCCGGGACTAGCGGGGGAACCTACGAGCAGTACTTC
-	TRBJ1-2	-	TRBV6-5	CASSYSKGTRGGYTF	TGTGCCAGCAGTTACTCGAAAGGGACGCGGGGTGGCTACACCTTC
-	TRBJ2-2	-	TRBV4-3	CASSQETQRALNTGELFF	TGCGCCAGCAGCCAAGAGACCCAGCGGGCGTTGAACACCGGGGAGCTGTTTTTT
-	TRBJ2-7	-	TRBV4-1	CASSQIPSSYEQYF	TGCGCCAGCAGCCAAATCCCTAGCTCCTACGAGCAGTACTTC
-	TRBJ2-7	TRBD2	TRBV11-2	CASSPTTSGGTSYEQYF	TGTGCCAGCAGCCCAACCACTAGCGGGGGAACGTCCTACGAGCAGTACTTC
-	TRBJ1-2	-	TRBV6-1	CASSEARFDDSDGYTF	TGTGCCAGCAGTGAAGCTCGGTTCGACGACAGCGATGGCTACACCTTC
-	TRBJ2-7	TRBD2	TRBV6-5	CASSYSPSGGPEQYF	TGTGCCAGCAGTTACTCGCCTAGCGGGGGTCCCGAGCAGTACTTC
-	TRBJ2-1	TRBD2	TRBV10-2	CASSGSGGYEQFF	TGCGCCAGCAGTGGAAGCGGGGGTTATGAGCAGTTCTTC
-	TRBJ2-6	-	TRBV19	CASSPTGGANVLTF	TGTGCCAGTAGTCCGACCGGGGGGGCCAACGTCCTGACTTTC
-	TRBJ2-2	-	TRBV25-1	CASSELGGDTGELFF	TGTGCCAGCAGTGAATTAGGCGGAGACACCGGGGAGCTGTTTTTT
-	TRBJ2-3	-	TRBV30	CAWSVGLRDTQYF	TGTGCCTGGAGTGTTGGACTACGGGATACGCAGTATTTT
-	TRBJ1-1	-	TRBV9	CASSVGPGGLTEAFF	TGTGCCAGCAGCGTAGGGCCAGGAGGGCTCACTGAAGCTTTCTTT
-	TRBJ2-1	-	TRBV4-1	CASSLGQSLGNEQFF	TGCGCCAGCAGCCTAGGACAGAGCCTTGGCAATGAGCAGTTCTTC
-	TRBJ2-7	TRBD1	TRBV5-1	CASSLDRGPYEQYF	TGCGCCAGCAGCTTGGACAGGGGGCCCTACGAGCAGTACTTC
-	TRBJ1-2	-	TRBV2	CASRGVPNYGYTF	TGTGCCAGCAGAGGAGTTCCTAACTATGGCTACACCTTC
-	TRBJ1-2	TRBD1	TRBV13	CASSLAPDRSGDGYTF	TGTGCCAGCAGCTTAGCCCCGGACAGGTCTGGGGATGGCTACACCTTC
-	TRBJ2-1	TRBD1	TRBV6-2/TRBV6-3	CASSPPTGSKFYNEQFF	TGTGCCAGCAGTCCACCGACAGGGTCGAAATTCTACAATGAGCAGTTCTTC
-	TRBJ2-1	TRBD2	TRBV4-3	CASSQDRGGYEQFF	TGCGCCAGCAGCCAAGATCGGGGGGGCTATGAGCAGTTCTTC
-	TRBJ1-1	TRBD1	TRBV5-6	CASSLAGGGEAFF	TGTGCCAGCAGCTTGGCAGGGGGCGGAGAAGCTTTCTTT
-	TRBJ1-1	-	TRBV18	CASSPGGARTEAFF	TGTGCCAGCTCACCAGGGGGGGCGCGCACTGAAGCTTTCTTT
-	TRBJ2-7	TRBD1	TRBV12-3/TRBV12-4	CASSGTDVEQYF	TGTGCCAGCAGTGGGACAGATGTAGAGCAGTACTTC
-	TRBJ1-5	-	TRBV6-5	CASRVERDYQPQHF	TGTGCCAGCAGGGTCGAGCGGGACTATCAGCCCCAGCATTTT